The text below deals with one T cell receptor (beta chain). Germline is not matched at one junction end, which may reflect a read error. Germline V gives CDR1 LGHDT, CDR2 YNNKEL (reference sequence). The CDR3 is 12 amino acids. This record belongs to a study of blood T cells in healthy people across ages. Primers used in a second PCR of roughly 6 to 11 cycles were a sample-barcoded 5' primer and a J-beta primer mix. TCRdb fed the 5' RACE reads into MiXCR, producing one record per CDR3 protein. The table has around 1,500,000 distinct CDR3 sequences, 40% to 50% seen once. The J gene is TRBJ1-2, the V gene TRBV3-1; D gene uncertain. The sample was blood. The receptor's source is a woman between 18 and 30 years old in good health. The CDR3 spells CTSSFSPYGYTF. CDR3 DNA sequence: TGTACCAGCAGCTTCAGTCCGTATGGCTACACCTTC.